This TCR beta chain was sequenced in a study of OX40 agonist ivuxolimab in advanced cancers. Overall study context: Two cutaneous melanoma patients and one hepatocellular carcinoma patient, three in all, had partial responses.

People who had autoimmune disease history or systemic immunosuppression were excluded. Profiling relied on immunoSEQ multiplex PCR, and the TCRdb table lists in-frame clones only, not all of them. The sample consists of 70,000 to 80,000 clones, roughly 84% of them appearing once. V was shortened by 4 bases and J by 0 bases, with 12 bases between the two germline ends. Per germline, CDR1 LGHNA and CDR2 YNFKEQ. The CDR3 extends over 16 amino acids. The specimen was CD4+ or CD8+ T cells sorted from blood, collected in a trial of the OX40 agonist ivuxolimab. This TCR came from an adult with an advanced solid tumor such as melanoma, head and neck, liver or kidney cancer. The genes are TRBV4-2 and TRBJ1-4; maybe TRBD1 (5 bases). The chain's CDR3 is CASSPLQQATNEKLFF. The DNA for the CDR3 is TGTGCCAGCAGCCCCTTGCAACAGGCAACTAATGAAAAACTGTTTTTT.